This note documents a single TCR beta chain sequence. Its antigen is not identified. The data derive from a study of human T cells and chemical hapten exposure. Study observations and caveats: PT1 expanded TCR numbers tracked positively with patch test score.

Time point indicated: patch test 2, 6 weeks after DPC sensitization. Described treatment: therapeutic diphenylcyclopropenone sensitization with weekly scalp DPC. TCRdb reanalysed the RACE reads using MiXCR and keeps one entry per CDR3 protein. The sample contains roughly 150,000 distinct CDR3 sequences, about an eighth of which appear only once. The starting material was whole blood, obtained in connection with sensitization to the hapten diphenylcyclopropenone (DPC). The TCR originated in a woman aged 50 to 60 with alopecia areata. Some clones in this sample may be carry-over from other donors' samples.

The CDR3 spells CASSSDNTLNYGYTF. CDR3 coding DNA: TGTGCCAGCAGCTCCGACAACACTCTTAACTATGGCTACACCTTC. The V gene is TRBV11-2, the J gene TRBJ1-2; D ambiguous. Germline assignment: CDR1 SGHAT and CDR2 FQNNGV. CDR3 length equals 15 residues. The germline V and J ends were trimmed by 4 bases and 1 base, with 13 bases remaining between them. The entire variable domain, with the rest obtained from reference TRBV11-2 and TRBJ1-2, is as follows: EAGVAQSPRYKIIEKRQSVAFWCNPISGHATLYWYQQILGQGPKLLIQFQNNGVVDDSQLPKDRFSAERLKGVDSTLKIQPAKLEDSAVYLCASSSDNTLNYGYTFGSGTRLTVV.